This is a list of T cell receptor beta chains from one sample in a study of identifying expanded T cells in peripheral blood. Clones were sequenced by immunoSEQ multiplex PCR, and TCRdb holds only the in-frame ones, with some missing. The sample has some 100,000 clones, about 87% seen once; the top ten hold around 5%. The specimen was blood. The receptors stem from a person aged 18 to 75 in good health. CDR3s include the opening cysteine and the closing phenylalanine or tryptophan. A D gene is named only where the DNA matches it firmly. Clone size is not always given. Where it is, it says once, few, many or a class for expanded clones.

CDR3 length,J gene,clone size,V gene,D gene,CDR3 protein,CDR3 DNA
14,TRBJ2-7,-,TRBV5-1,-,CASSGGHPEAEQYF,TGCGCCAGCAGCGGAGGACACCCGGAGGCGGAGCAGTACTTC
14,TRBJ1-2,-,TRBV4-1,TRBD1,CASSQPQGLDGYTF,TGCGCCAGCAGCCAACCACAGGGGTTGGATGGCTACACCTTC
12,TRBJ1-2,-,TRBV7-8,-,CASSLDSYGYTF,TGTGCCAGCAGCTTGGACAGCTATGGCTACACCTTC
15,TRBJ2-1,-,TRBV28,TRBD1,CASRQPGQGGSEQFF,TGTGCCAGCAGGCAGCCGGGACAAGGGGGCAGCGAGCAGTTCTTC
14,TRBJ1-2,-,TRBV18,-,CASSPQGNNYGYTF,TGTGCCAGCTCGCCCCAGGGGAATAACTATGGCTACACCTTC
14,TRBJ2-2,-,TRBV6-5,TRBD1,CASSRGLDTGELFF,TGTGCCAGCAGCAGGGGGCTGGACACCGGGGAGCTGTTTTTT
16,TRBJ1-2,-,TRBV19,TRBD1,CASTRTRGGNFGGYTF,TGTGCCAGTACACGTACCAGGGGGGGGAACTTTGGTGGCTACACCTTC
18,TRBJ2-1,-,TRBV9,TRBD2,CASSVAIGLAGVHNEQFF,TGTGCCAGCAGCGTAGCTATAGGGCTAGCGGGGGTACACAATGAGCAGTTCTTC
16,TRBJ2-5,once,TRBV6-1,TRBD2,CASSGGTSGLGETQYF,TGTGCCAGCAGTGGCGGGACTAGCGGACTTGGAGAGACCCAGTACTTC
14,TRBJ1-2,-,TRBV7-9,TRBD1,CASSLRDRPGGYTF,TGTGCCAGCAGCCTCCGGGACAGACCGGGTGGCTACACCTTC
17,TRBJ1-1,once,TRBV19,TRBD1,CASIGIQGAGGYTEAFF,TGTGCCAGTATCGGGATACAGGGGGCCGGAGGGTACACTGAAGCTTTCTTT
16,TRBJ2-1,-,TRBV7-2,TRBD2,CASSLVGLAGPGEQFF,TGTGCCAGCAGCTTAGTCGGACTAGCGGGGCCGGGTGAGCAGTTCTTC
15,TRBJ1-1,-,TRBV7-8,-,CASSPHGTRNTEAFF,TGTGCCAGCAGCCCACATGGCACACGGAACACTGAAGCTTTCTTT
11,TRBJ1-1,few,TRBV29-1,-,CSATTGLGAFF,TGCAGCGCCACTACAGGGTTGGGAGCTTTCTTT
15,TRBJ1-1,once,TRBV10-2,-,CASSETVGGGEGAFF,TGCGCCAGCAGTGAAACGGTCGGGGGAGGAGAAGGAGCTTTCTTT
15,TRBJ1-2,-,TRBV5-6,TRBD1,CASSLGQANSHGYTF,TGTGCCAGCAGCTTAGGACAGGCCAACAGCCATGGCTACACCTTC
15,TRBJ1-1,-,TRBV30,-,CAWSLDRTANTEAFF,TGTGCCTGGAGTCTTGATCGGACGGCGAACACTGAAGCTTTCTTT
13,TRBJ1-5,-,TRBV7-9,-,CASSLQKNQPQHF,TGTGCCAGCAGCTTACAGAAGAATCAGCCCCAGCATTTT
15,TRBJ2-1,-,TRBV7-7,TRBD1,CASSPTGGSYNEQFF,TGTGCCAGCAGCCCCACAGGGGGCTCCTACAATGAGCAGTTCTTC
14,TRBJ1-2,many,TRBV13,TRBD1,CASSSTGAPMGYTF,TGTGCCAGCAGCTCCACAGGGGCTCCCATGGGCTACACCTTC
15,TRBJ2-3,-,TRBV4-3,-,CASSQVDGRTDTQYF,TGCGCCAGCAGCCAAGTGGACGGGAGAACAGATACGCAGTATTTT
14,TRBJ1-1,-,TRBV5-1,-,CASSSRVVETEAFF,TGCGCCAGCAGCTCCAGGGTTGTGGAGACTGAAGCTTTCTTT
14,TRBJ2-1,-,TRBV19,-,CASREDGAYNEQFF,TGTGCCAGTAGGGAGGACGGAGCCTACAATGAGCAGTTCTTC
15,TRBJ1-5,-,TRBV6-1,TRBD1,CASRLETGINQPQHF,TGTGCCAGCAGACTAGAGACAGGGATCAATCAGCCCCAGCATTTT